The rows below give T cell receptor beta chains drawn from one sample of a study of siplizumab effects on memory and regulatory T cells. Profiled with immunoSEQ multiplex PCR; TCRdb holds only in-frame clones, not every one. This table has roughly 92,000 clones, roughly 94% appearing once. Sequencing used non-Treg CD4+ T cells sorted from blood. The receptors stem from a human donor in good health. Each CDR3 is given with its conserved first and last residue. Each record gives: CDR3 protein, CDR3 DNA, clone size, D gene, V gene, J gene. The D gene is left open where the match is weak. A row's size may be missing; if present it is once, few, many or a size class.

cdr3_aa: CASRPGSADTQYF
cdr3_nt: TGTGCCAGCAGACCCGGGAGCGCAGATACGCAGTATTTT
clone_size: NA
d_call: NA
v_call: TRBV6-1
j_call: TRBJ2-3

cdr3_aa: CASSLAPGRAGELFF
cdr3_nt: TGTGCCAGCAGCTTGGCCCCCGGGAGAGCCGGGGAGCTGTTTTTT
clone_size: NA
d_call: NA
v_call: TRBV5-4
j_call: TRBJ2-2

cdr3_aa: CASSSSGYNEQFF
cdr3_nt: TGTGCCAGCAGCTCCTCCGGGTACAATGAGCAGTTCTTC
clone_size: NA
d_call: NA
v_call: TRBV7-9
j_call: TRBJ2-1

cdr3_aa: CASSRLAGKGYEQYF
cdr3_nt: TGTGCCAGCAGCAGACTAGCGGGAAAGGGCTACGAGCAGTACTTC
clone_size: NA
d_call: TRBD2
v_call: TRBV7-3
j_call: TRBJ2-7

cdr3_aa: CASSLGRRSGGQYF
cdr3_nt: TGTGCCAGCAGCTTGGGCAGGCGATCAGGGGGGCAGTACTTC
clone_size: NA
d_call: TRBD1
v_call: TRBV5-6
j_call: TRBJ2-7

cdr3_aa: CASSLGLFAEAFF
cdr3_nt: TGTGCCAGCAGCTTGGGTTTATTCGCTGAAGCTTTCTTT
clone_size: NA
d_call: NA
v_call: TRBV7-9
j_call: TRBJ1-1

cdr3_aa: CASSYSLGSGGEKLFF
cdr3_nt: TGTGCCAGCAGTTACTCGTTGGGATCTGGCGGTGAAAAACTGTTTTTT
clone_size: once
d_call: NA
v_call: TRBV6-5
j_call: TRBJ1-4

cdr3_aa: CASSLSGTEGSRGEQYF
cdr3_nt: TGCGCCAGCAGCTTGTCTGGGACAGAGGGAAGTCGAGGCGAGCAGTACTTC
clone_size: NA
d_call: TRBD1
v_call: TRBV5-1
j_call: TRBJ2-7

cdr3_aa: CASSAGLAGAEQFF
cdr3_nt: TGTGCCAGCAGCGCAGGACTAGCGGGTGCTGAGCAGTTCTTC
clone_size: NA
d_call: TRBD2
v_call: TRBV7-3
j_call: TRBJ2-1

cdr3_aa: CSVDNSGSGSREQFF
cdr3_nt: TGCAGCGTTGATAATAGCGGGAGTGGTAGTCGTGAGCAGTTCTTC
clone_size: NA
d_call: TRBD2
v_call: TRBV29-1
j_call: TRBJ2-1

cdr3_aa: CASSKDREAFF
cdr3_nt: TGTGCCAGCAGCAAGGACAGAGAAGCTTTCTTT
clone_size: NA
d_call: NA
v_call: TRBV13
j_call: TRBJ1-1

cdr3_aa: CASSLSRSSGRAPEQFF
cdr3_nt: TGCGCCAGCAGCCTTTCCAGATCTAGCGGGAGGGCCCCTGAGCAGTTCTTC
clone_size: NA
d_call: TRBD2
v_call: TRBV4-1
j_call: TRBJ2-1

cdr3_aa: CASSLGSGGTNTDTQYF
cdr3_nt: TGTGCCAGCAGTTTAGGTTCGGGCGGGACTAACACAGATACGCAGTATTTT
clone_size: once
d_call: TRBD2
v_call: TRBV27
j_call: TRBJ2-3

cdr3_aa: CASSSYREFYGYTF
cdr3_nt: TGTGCCAGCAGCTCCTACCGGGAGTTCTATGGCTACACCTTC
clone_size: once
d_call: NA
v_call: TRBV14
j_call: TRBJ1-2

cdr3_aa: CASSPASRAYSGNTIYF
cdr3_nt: TGTGCCAGCTCCCCGGCGTCGAGGGCTTACTCTGGAAACACCATATATTTT
clone_size: NA
d_call: NA
v_call: TRBV18
j_call: TRBJ1-3

cdr3_aa: CASSSGGIMNTEAFF
cdr3_nt: TGTGCCAGCAGCTCGGGGGGAATTATGAACACTGAAGCTTTCTTT
clone_size: NA
d_call: NA
v_call: TRBV7-2
j_call: TRBJ1-1

cdr3_aa: CASSIPSGETQYF
cdr3_nt: TGTGCCAGTAGTATACCCTCCGGAGAGACCCAGTACTTC
clone_size: NA
d_call: NA
v_call: TRBV19
j_call: TRBJ2-5

cdr3_aa: CASSGSGSNYGYTF
cdr3_nt: TGTGCCAGTAGTGGGTCAGGATCTAACTATGGCTACACCTTC
clone_size: NA
d_call: NA
v_call: TRBV19
j_call: TRBJ1-2

cdr3_aa: CASRETGANTEAFF
cdr3_nt: TGCGCCAGCAGAGAGACAGGGGCGAACACTGAAGCTTTCTTT
clone_size: NA
d_call: TRBD1
v_call: TRBV10-1
j_call: TRBJ1-1

cdr3_aa: CASSLGEDYEQYF
cdr3_nt: TGCGCCAGCAGCCTCGGGGAAGACTACGAGCAGTACTTC
clone_size: NA
d_call: NA
v_call: TRBV4-1
j_call: TRBJ2-7

cdr3_aa: CASSPTWEGETQYF
cdr3_nt: TGTGCCAGCAGCCCCACTTGGGAGGGAGAGACCCAGTACTTC
clone_size: NA
d_call: TRBD2
v_call: TRBV25-1
j_call: TRBJ2-5

cdr3_aa: CASSLDSSYFNYGYTF
cdr3_nt: TGTGCCAGCAGCTTAGATTCGTCTTACTTTAACTATGGCTACACCTTC
clone_size: NA
d_call: NA
v_call: TRBV7-2
j_call: TRBJ1-2

cdr3_aa: CAIKYTGGTEAFF
cdr3_nt: TGTGCCATTAAATACACAGGAGGCACTGAAGCTTTCTTT
clone_size: NA
d_call: NA
v_call: TRBV6-6
j_call: TRBJ1-1

cdr3_aa: CASSPSSGRVPEQFF
cdr3_nt: TGTGCCAGCAGCCCCTCTAGCGGGAGGGTTCCCGAGCAGTTCTTC
clone_size: NA
d_call: TRBD2
v_call: TRBV7-3
j_call: TRBJ2-1

cdr3_aa: CASSPGQTRNQPQHF
cdr3_nt: TGTGCCAGCAGCCCGGGACAAACTAGAAATCAGCCCCAGCATTTT
clone_size: NA
d_call: NA
v_call: TRBV2
j_call: TRBJ1-5

cdr3_aa: CAWMILSTDTQYF
cdr3_nt: TGTGCCTGGATGATCCTGAGCACAGATACGCAGTATTTT
clone_size: NA
d_call: NA
v_call: TRBV30
j_call: TRBJ2-3

cdr3_aa: CASSRDRLNTEAFF
cdr3_nt: TGTGCCAGCTCACGCGACAGATTGAACACTGAAGCTTTCTTT
clone_size: NA
d_call: NA
v_call: TRBV18
j_call: TRBJ1-1

cdr3_aa: CSAAGTGSTGELFF
cdr3_nt: TGCAGCGCCGCCGGGACAGGGTCGACCGGGGAGCTGTTTTTT
clone_size: NA
d_call: TRBD1
v_call: TRBV29-1
j_call: TRBJ2-2

cdr3_aa: CASSFSGGSYNEQFF
cdr3_nt: TGTGCCAGCAGTTTTTCGGGCGGCTCCTACAATGAGCAGTTCTTC
clone_size: NA
d_call: NA
v_call: TRBV27
j_call: TRBJ2-1

cdr3_aa: CASSIKGDSITEAFF
cdr3_nt: TGTGCCAGTAGTATAAAAGGTGATTCGATCACTGAAGCTTTCTTT
clone_size: NA
d_call: NA
v_call: TRBV19
j_call: TRBJ1-1

cdr3_aa: CASSLTSVNEQFF
cdr3_nt: TGTGCCAGCAGCCTTACTAGCGTCAATGAGCAGTTCTTC
clone_size: NA
d_call: TRBD2
v_call: TRBV7-9
j_call: TRBJ2-1

cdr3_aa: CASSIVPLQETQYF
cdr3_nt: TGTGCCAGTAGTATAGTACCTCTTCAAGAGACCCAGTACTTC
clone_size: NA
d_call: NA
v_call: TRBV19
j_call: TRBJ2-5

cdr3_aa: CASSDFHRGEQYF
cdr3_nt: TGTGCCAGCAGTGACTTTCATCGGGGCGAGCAGTACTTC
clone_size: NA
d_call: NA
v_call: TRBV2
j_call: TRBJ2-7

cdr3_aa: CASGQTPLNTEAFF
cdr3_nt: TGTGCCAGCGGACAGACCCCCCTGAACACTGAAGCTTTCTTT
clone_size: NA
d_call: NA
v_call: TRBV28
j_call: TRBJ1-1

cdr3_aa: CASSRTSGSYEQYF
cdr3_nt: TGTGCCAGCAGTCGGACTAGCGGGAGTTACGAGCAGTACTTC
clone_size: NA
d_call: TRBD2
v_call: TRBV27
j_call: TRBJ2-7

cdr3_aa: CSVKYRGDYEQYF
cdr3_nt: TGCAGCGTTAAGTACAGGGGTGACTACGAGCAGTACTTC
clone_size: NA
d_call: TRBD1
v_call: TRBV29-1
j_call: TRBJ2-7

cdr3_aa: CASSDIGAPGNTIYF
cdr3_nt: TGTGCCAGCAGTGACATAGGGGCGCCTGGAAACACCATATATTTT
clone_size: NA
d_call: NA
v_call: TRBV25-1
j_call: TRBJ1-3

cdr3_aa: CASSLTGGGNQPQHF
cdr3_nt: TGTGCCAGTAGCCTGACAGGGGGGGGCAATCAGCCCCAGCATTTT
clone_size: NA
d_call: TRBD1
v_call: TRBV19
j_call: TRBJ1-5

cdr3_aa: CASAQDNSYNEQFF
cdr3_nt: TGTGCCAGCGCACAGGACAATTCCTACAATGAGCAGTTCTTC
clone_size: NA
d_call: NA
v_call: TRBV2
j_call: TRBJ2-1

cdr3_aa: CASSRTRDRDSTDTQYF
cdr3_nt: TGTGCCAGCAGCCGAACTCGTGACAGGGATAGCACAGATACGCAGTATTTT
clone_size: NA
d_call: TRBD1
v_call: TRBV9
j_call: TRBJ2-3

cdr3_aa: CSARGTFEAFF
cdr3_nt: TGCAGTGCCCGAGGGACGTTTGAAGCTTTCTTT
clone_size: NA
d_call: NA
v_call: TRBV20-1
j_call: TRBJ1-1